The 20 T cell receptor beta chains in this list originate from one sample, sequenced in a study of cytomegalovirus exposure and HLA in healthy donors. Some clones are missing from TCRdb's copy, which holds only in-frame ones; the method was immunoSEQ multiplex PCR. Of approximately 160,000 clones in the sample, roughly 95% were seen once. The specimen sequenced was PBMCs. Source of these receptors: a woman between 18 and 30 years old in good health and CMV-seronegative.

As DNA, the CDR3 is TGTGCCAGCAGTTACTCCCCCGGGAGCTACACCTTC. It specifies CASSYSPGSYTF. The chain uses TRBV6-5 and TRBJ1-2; no clear D gene. This CDR3 has 12 residues. Trimming shortened V by 0 bases and J by 9 bases, and 8 bases separated the two germline ends. CDR1 and CDR2 from the germline V gene are MNHEY and SVGAGI.

The rearrangement uses TRBV6-5 and TRBJ1-1, with TRBD1 matching over 10 bases. The CDR3 spans 14 residues. Unmatched junction bases numbered 4, after V lost 5 bases and J lost 4 bases. Germline loops: CDR1 MNHEY, CDR2 SVGAGI. CDR3 residues: CASSRTGGFTEAFF. CDR3 nucleotides: TGTGCCAGCAGTCGGACAGGGGGATTCACTGAAGCTTTCTTT.

The V call is TRBV6-6, the J call TRBJ2-2; tentatively, D is TRBD2 (6 bases). Germline CDR1 MNHNY, CDR2 SVGAGI (reference sequence). The CDR3 sequence is 15 residues long. Trimming took off 4 bases at V and 3 bases at J, with 12 bases between the two ends. This CDR3 reads CASSSSGLDTGELFF. DNA for the CDR3: TGTGCCAGCAGTTCGTCGGGACTCGACACCGGGGAGCTGTTTTTT.

The chain uses TRBV15 and TRBJ1-4; D is unresolved. The CDR3 length is 15 residues. V was trimmed by 4 bases and J by 3 bases, leaving 12 bases between them. The V gene's germline CDR1 is LNHNV and CDR2 YYDKDF (reference sequence). In DNA form, the CDR3 reads TGTGCCACCAGCACCGGGGATAGGGCTAATGAAAAACTGTTTTTT. Protein product: CATSTGDRANEKLFF.

The V gene is TRBV2, the J gene TRBJ2-2; TRBD1 aligns across 7 bases. The CDR3 is made up of 15 amino acids. Trimming cost V 6 bases and J 0 bases; bases outside gene matches: 4. Looked up from germline, CDR1 is SNHLY and CDR2 is FYNNEI. CDR3 sequence reads: CASRRGTANTGELFF. CDR3 DNA sequence: TGTGCCAGCAGGAGAGGGACAGCGAACACCGGGGAGCTGTTTTTT.

The chain is built from TRBV11-2 and TRBJ2-3; tentative D call: TRBD2 (5 bases). The V and J ends lost 3 bases and 1 base respectively, with 14 bases between them. The germline V gene has CDR1 SGHAT and CDR2 FQNNGV. The CDR3 is 16 amino acids. CDR3 amino acids: CASSLRVNRGTDTQYF. In DNA, the CDR3 is TGTGCCAGCAGCTTGAGGGTAAACCGGGGCACAGATACGCAGTATTTT.

This clone appeared once. The gene calls are TRBV7-9 and TRBJ1-6; no clear D. Germline lookup yields CDR1 SEHNR and CDR2 FQNEAQ (reference sequence). Trimming removed 5 bases at V and 8 bases at J, with 7 bases between. The CDR3 is 12 residues long. CDR3 protein: CASSLGDSPLHF. As DNA, the CDR3 is TGTGCCAGCAGCCTCGGGGATTCACCCCTCCACTTT. Complete variable domain (other parts from reference TRBV7-9 and TRBJ1-6): DTGVSQNPRHKITKRGQNVTFRCDPISEHNRLYWYRQTLGQGPEFLTYFQNEAQLEKSRLLSDRFSAERPKGSFSTLEIQRTEQGDSAMYLCASSLGDSPLHFGNGTRLTVT.

This sequence joins TRBV7-2 and TRBJ2-2; 12 bases are a match to TRBD2. The ends lost 6 bases at V and 4 bases at J; junction bases unmatched: 3. The CDR3 has 15 residues. CDR1 and CDR2 from the germline V gene are SGHTA and FQGNSA. DNA of the CDR3: TGTGCCAGCAGGTCTAGCGGGGGGGCCACCGGGGAGCTGTTTTTT. It codes for CASRSSGGATGELFF.

The J gene is TRBJ2-2, the V gene TRBV28, with TRBD2 as a possible D gene (6 bases). Germline V CDR1 and CDR2: MDHEN, SYDVKM. The CDR3 runs to 14 residues. The V gene lost 2 bases and the J gene lost 4 bases, with 8 bases spanning the gap. The CDR3 DNA sequence: TGTGCCAGCAGTTTAATGGGAGGCACCGGGGAGCTGTTTTTT. Translating gives CASSLMGGTGELFF.

The V call is TRBV6-4, the J call TRBJ1-2, with no clear D. V was cut by 0 bases and J by 4 bases, with 12 bases left in between. In germline, CDR1 is MRHNA, CDR2 SNTAGT. This CDR3 contains 15 residues. The CDR3 loop reads CASSDSEGGIYGYTF. The CDR3 DNA follows: TGTGCCAGCAGTGACTCTGAGGGTGGGATCTATGGCTACACCTTC.

The chain has TRBV5-1 and TRBJ1-4, with 7 bases that match TRBD1. The CDR3 has 15 amino acids. Losses at the gene ends were 4 bases for V and 0 bases for J; bases not matched to a gene: 3. Germline V gene lookup returns CDR1 SGHRS and CDR2 YFSETQ. CDR3 DNA: TGCGCCAGCAGCCTTACAGGGGCAACTAATGAAAAACTGTTTTTT. Translating it yields CASSLTGATNEKLFF.

The chain has TRBV4-2 and TRBJ2-3, with TRBD1 matching over 7 bases. This CDR3 is 16 amino acids long. In germline, CDR1 is LGHNA, CDR2 YNFKEQ. The V and J ends lost 1 base and 3 bases, in that order; junction bases with no gene match: 7. The CDR3 sequence is CASSQGRQGLTDTQYF. CDR3 DNA: TGTGCCAGCAGCCAAGGGCGACAGGGCCTAACAGATACGCAGTATTTT.

J is TRBJ2-7 and V is TRBV5-1; D might be TRBD2 (6 bases). Trimming shortened V by 0 bases and J by 0 bases, and 7 bases separated the two germline ends. The CDR3 contains 14 residues. Germline V gene sequence: CDR1 SGHRS, CDR2 YFSETQ. The CDR3 spells CASSLAGSSYEQYF. The DNA of the CDR3 is TGCGCCAGCAGCTTGGCCGGGAGCTCCTACGAGCAGTACTTC.

The chain couples TRBV9 to TRBJ2-5; the match to TRBD2 covers 7 bases. The trim removed 4 bases at V and 5 bases at J, leaving 17 bases unmatched. CDR1 is SGDLS and CDR2 is YYNGEE in the germline V gene. This CDR3 region has 17 residues. CDR3 in amino acids: CASSIAPAGLLGETQYF. The CDR3 coding sequence is TGTGCCAGCAGCATAGCTCCAGCGGGACTCCTGGGGGAGACCCAGTACTTC.

For this clone: Distinct nucleotide sequences in the sample also encode this CDR3. The chain is built from TRBV18 and TRBJ2-7; TRBD2 matches 12 bases. This CDR3 is built from 15 residues. Per germline, CDR1 KGHSH and CDR2 LQKENI. V lost 3 bases to trimming and J lost 1 base; unmatched junction nucleotides: 1. In DNA form, the CDR3 reads TGTGCCAGCTCACCGACTAGCGGGGGTTCCTACGAGCAGTACTTC. It specifies CASSPTSGGSYEQYF.

The chain carries TRBV18 and TRBJ2-7; the D gene is possibly TRBD2 (7 bases). The CDR3 contains 16 residues. Germline V gene sequence: CDR1 KGHSH, CDR2 LQKENI. Deletions cut 0 bases from V and 1 base from J, with 13 bases between. CDR3 coding DNA: TGTGCCAGCTCACCACCGGGCGGGGGCCGGTCCTACGAGCAGTACTTC. As protein: CASSPPGGGRSYEQYF.

The V call is TRBV5-1, the J call TRBJ2-7; 8 bases match TRBD2. Germline-derived CDR1 and CDR2 are SGHRS and YFSETQ. The V segment lost 1 base and the J segment 5 bases; nucleotides outside the gene matches: 5. The CDR3 is made up of 14 amino acids. The CDR3 region has the DNA TGCGCCAGCAGCTTGAGGCGGGGGGTTGACGAGCAGTACTTC. Protein: CASSLRRGVDEQYF.

The V call is TRBV4-1, the J call TRBJ2-5; TRBD1 aligns across 7 bases. CDR1 and CDR2 from the germline V gene are MGHRA and YSYEKL. The trim removed 1 base at V and 2 bases at J, leaving 7 bases unmatched. This CDR3 is built from 16 residues. As DNA, the CDR3 is TGCGCCAGCAGCCAAGGGGCTCGACAGGGTCAAGAGACCCAGTACTTC. It translates to CASSQGARQGQETQYF.

This clone was found once. V and J are TRBV15 and TRBJ1-1; TRBD1 is a possible D gene (6 bases). V was cut by 1 base and J by 5 bases, with 14 bases left in between. CDR1 and CDR2 from the germline V gene are LNHNV and YYDKDF (reference sequence). There are 15 residues in the CDR3. The CDR3 bases are TGTGCCACCAGCAGAGTCCCAGGGGTGGGTACTGAAGCTTTCTTT. It encodes CATSRVPGVGTEAFF.

The DNA for the CDR3 is TGCGCCAGCAGCTTGGCCCCAGGGGCTGGGCAGCCCCAGCATTTT. This sequence encodes CASSLAPGAGQPQHF. The chain recombines TRBV5-1 with TRBJ1-5, with D possibly matching TRBD1 (6 bases). The CDR3 is 15 amino acids. Trimming pared 0 bases from V and 7 bases from J, leaving 14 bases between. Germline V gene data show CDR1 as SGHRS and CDR2 as YFSETQ.